This T cell receptor beta chain was captured in a study of T cell repertoires in cytomegalovirus infection. Study summary: Matching HLA type and CMV infection were both indicated by public TCR beta signatures.

On this clonotype: The target antigen is unknown.

One entry per CDR3 protein results from TCRdb running MiXCR on the reads. The sample has a few hundred thousand distinct CDR3 sequences, about 13% seen once. General study results and limits: Ex vivo, HLA-C-restricted CMV-specific TCR beta clonotypes prevailed over the rest of the response. Summed public TCR beta family frequency identified CMV carriers bearing the relevant HLA.

CDR3 length: 15 amino acids. V lost 6 bases, J lost 0 bases, and 11 bases lay in between. Germline CDR1 SNHLY, CDR2 FYNNEI. J is TRBJ1-4 and V is TRBV2, with D unclear. The sequenced sample was PBMCs. This TCR came from a human donor in good health (CMV status not recorded). Some clones in this sample may be carry-over from other donors' samples. CDR3 sequence: CASSTRLPTNEKLFF. CDR3 sequence (DNA): TGTGCCAGCAGCACCAGGCTCCCAACTAATGAAAAACTGTTTTTT.